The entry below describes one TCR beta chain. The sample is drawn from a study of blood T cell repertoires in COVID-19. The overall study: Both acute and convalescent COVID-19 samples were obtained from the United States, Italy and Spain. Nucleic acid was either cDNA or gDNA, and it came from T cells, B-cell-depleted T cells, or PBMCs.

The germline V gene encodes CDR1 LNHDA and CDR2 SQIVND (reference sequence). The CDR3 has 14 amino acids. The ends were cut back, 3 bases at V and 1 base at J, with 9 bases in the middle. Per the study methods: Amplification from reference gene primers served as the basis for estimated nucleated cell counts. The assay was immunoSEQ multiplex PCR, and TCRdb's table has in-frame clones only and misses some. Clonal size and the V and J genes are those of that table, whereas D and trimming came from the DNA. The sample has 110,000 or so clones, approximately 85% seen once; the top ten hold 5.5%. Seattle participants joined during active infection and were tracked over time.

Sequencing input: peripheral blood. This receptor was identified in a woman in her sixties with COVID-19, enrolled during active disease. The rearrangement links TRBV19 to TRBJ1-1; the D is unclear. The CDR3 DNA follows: TGTGCCAGTAGTATTACAGCAACGAACACTGAAGCTTTCTTT. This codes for CASSITATNTEAFF.